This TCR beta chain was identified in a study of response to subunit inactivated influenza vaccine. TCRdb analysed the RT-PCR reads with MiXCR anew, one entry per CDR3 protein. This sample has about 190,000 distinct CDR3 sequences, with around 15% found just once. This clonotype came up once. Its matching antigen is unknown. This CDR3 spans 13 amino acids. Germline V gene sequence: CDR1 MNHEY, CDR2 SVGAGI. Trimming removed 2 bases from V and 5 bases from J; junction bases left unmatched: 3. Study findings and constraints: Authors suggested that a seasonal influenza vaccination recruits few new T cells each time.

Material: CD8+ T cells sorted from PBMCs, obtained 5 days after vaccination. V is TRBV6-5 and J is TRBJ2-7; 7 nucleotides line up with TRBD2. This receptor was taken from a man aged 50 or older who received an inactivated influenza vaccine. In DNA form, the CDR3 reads TGTGCCAGCAGTTACGGGACTAACCACGAGCAGTACTTC. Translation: CASSYGTNHEQYF.